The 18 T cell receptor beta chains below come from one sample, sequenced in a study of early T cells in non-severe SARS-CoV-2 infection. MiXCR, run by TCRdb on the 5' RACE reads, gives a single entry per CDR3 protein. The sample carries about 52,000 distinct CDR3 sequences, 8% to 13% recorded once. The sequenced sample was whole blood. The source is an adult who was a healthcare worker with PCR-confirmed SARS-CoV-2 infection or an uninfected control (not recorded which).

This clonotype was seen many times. The CDR3 sequence: CASSQDNNQPQHF. CDR3 DNA: TGCGCCAGCAGCCAGGATAACAATCAGCCCCAGCATTTT. The chain links TRBV4-1 to TRBJ1-5; D is unclear. The V and J ends lost 3 bases and 3 bases respectively, with 6 bases between them. The CDR3 is 13 residues long. Per germline, CDR1 MGHRA and CDR2 YSYEKL.

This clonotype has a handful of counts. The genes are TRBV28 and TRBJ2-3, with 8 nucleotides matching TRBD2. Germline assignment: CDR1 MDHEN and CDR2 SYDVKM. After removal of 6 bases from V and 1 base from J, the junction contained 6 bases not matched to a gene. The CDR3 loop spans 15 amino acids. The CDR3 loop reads CASSYSGSGTDTQYF. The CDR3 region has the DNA TGTGCCAGCAGCTACAGCGGGAGTGGCACAGATACGCAGTATTTT.

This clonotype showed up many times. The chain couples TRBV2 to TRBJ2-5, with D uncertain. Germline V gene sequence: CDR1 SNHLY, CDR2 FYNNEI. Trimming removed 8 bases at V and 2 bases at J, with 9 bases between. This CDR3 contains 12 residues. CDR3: CASRAPQETQYF. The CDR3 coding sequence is TGTGCCAGCCGGGCACCTCAAGAGACCCAGTACTTC.

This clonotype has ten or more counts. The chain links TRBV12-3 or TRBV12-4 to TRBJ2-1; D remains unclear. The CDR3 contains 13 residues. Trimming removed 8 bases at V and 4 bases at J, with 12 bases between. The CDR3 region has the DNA TGTGCCAGCGCCAACAGCGTATACAATGAGCAGTTCTTC. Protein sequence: CASANSVYNEQFF.

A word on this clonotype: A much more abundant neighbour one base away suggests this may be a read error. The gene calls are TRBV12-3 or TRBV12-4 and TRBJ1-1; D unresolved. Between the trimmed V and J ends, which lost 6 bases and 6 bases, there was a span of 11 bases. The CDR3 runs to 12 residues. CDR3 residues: CASRGLASEAFF. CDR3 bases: TGTGCCAGCAGGGGCCTGGCTTCTGAAGCTTTCTTT.

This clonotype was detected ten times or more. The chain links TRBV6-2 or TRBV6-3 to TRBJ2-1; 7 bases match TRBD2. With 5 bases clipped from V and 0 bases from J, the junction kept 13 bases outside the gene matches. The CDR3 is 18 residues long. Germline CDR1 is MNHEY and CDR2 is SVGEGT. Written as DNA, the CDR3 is TGTGCCAGCAGTCCTCACCCTTTAAGCGGGACCTCCTACAATGAGCAGTTCTTC. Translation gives CASSPHPLSGTSYNEQFF.

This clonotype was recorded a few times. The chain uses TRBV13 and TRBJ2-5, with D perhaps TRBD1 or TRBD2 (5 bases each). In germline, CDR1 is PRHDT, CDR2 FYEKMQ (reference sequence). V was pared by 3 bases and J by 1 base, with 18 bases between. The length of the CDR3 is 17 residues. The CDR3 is CASSLEASVGLQETQYF. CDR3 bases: TGTGCCAGCAGCTTGGAGGCGTCGGTGGGGCTCCAAGAGACCCAGTACTTC.

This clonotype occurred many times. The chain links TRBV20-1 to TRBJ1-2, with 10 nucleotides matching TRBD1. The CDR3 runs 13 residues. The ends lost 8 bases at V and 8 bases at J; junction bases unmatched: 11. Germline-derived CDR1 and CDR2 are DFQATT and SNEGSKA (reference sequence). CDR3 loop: CSTGGTGAGGYTF. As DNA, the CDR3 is TGCAGTACTGGGGGGACAGGGGCGGGAGGCTACACCTTC.

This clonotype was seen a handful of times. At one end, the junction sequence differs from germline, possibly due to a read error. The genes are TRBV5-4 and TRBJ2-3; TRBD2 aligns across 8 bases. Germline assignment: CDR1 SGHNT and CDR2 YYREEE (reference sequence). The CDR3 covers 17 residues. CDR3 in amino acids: CANSFSGTPPSPDTQYF. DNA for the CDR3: TGTGCCAACAGCTTTAGCGGGACTCCTCCGTCCCCAGATACGCAGTATTTT. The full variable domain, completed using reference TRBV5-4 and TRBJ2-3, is ETGVTQSPTHLIKTRGQQVTLRCSSQSGHNTVSWYQQALGQGPQFIFQYYREEENGRGNFPPRFSGLQFPNYSSELNVNALELDDSALYLCANSFSGTPPSPDTQYFGPGTRLTVL.

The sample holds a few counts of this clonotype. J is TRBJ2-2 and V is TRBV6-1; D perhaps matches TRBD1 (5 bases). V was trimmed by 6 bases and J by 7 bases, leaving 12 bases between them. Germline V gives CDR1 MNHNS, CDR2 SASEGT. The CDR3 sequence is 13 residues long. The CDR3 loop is CASSAGMFGELFF. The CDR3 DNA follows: TGTGCCAGCAGCGCAGGGATGTTCGGGGAGCTGTTTTTT.

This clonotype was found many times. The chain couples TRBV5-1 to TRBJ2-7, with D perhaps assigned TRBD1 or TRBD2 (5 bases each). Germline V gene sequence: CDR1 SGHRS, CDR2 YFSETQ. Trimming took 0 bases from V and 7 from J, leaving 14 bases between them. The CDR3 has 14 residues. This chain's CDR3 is CASSLGEPAGEQYF. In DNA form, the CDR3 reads TGCGCCAGCAGCTTGGGGGAGCCCGCAGGGGAGCAGTACTTC.

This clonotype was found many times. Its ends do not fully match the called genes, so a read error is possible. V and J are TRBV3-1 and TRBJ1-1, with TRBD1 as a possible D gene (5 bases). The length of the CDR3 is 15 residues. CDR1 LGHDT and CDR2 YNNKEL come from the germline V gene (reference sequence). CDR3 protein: CASSQSPPIGTEVFF. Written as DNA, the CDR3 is TGTGCCAGCAGCCAATCCCCTCCCATTGGGACTGAAGTTTTCTTT.

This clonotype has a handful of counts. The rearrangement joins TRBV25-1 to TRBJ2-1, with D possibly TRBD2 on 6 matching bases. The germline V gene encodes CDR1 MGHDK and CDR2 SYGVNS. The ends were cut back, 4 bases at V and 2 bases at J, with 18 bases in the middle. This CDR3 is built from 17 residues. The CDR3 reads CASSGNPPGGTYNEQFF. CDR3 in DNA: TGTGCCAGCAGTGGAAATCCTCCTGGGGGGACCTACAATGAGCAGTTCTTC.

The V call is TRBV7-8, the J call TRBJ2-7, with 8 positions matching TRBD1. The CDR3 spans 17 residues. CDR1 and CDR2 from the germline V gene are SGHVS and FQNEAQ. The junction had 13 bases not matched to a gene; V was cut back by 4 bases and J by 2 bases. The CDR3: CASSSAHLQGAAYEQYF. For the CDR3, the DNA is TGTGCCAGCAGCTCAGCCCACCTGCAGGGGGCCGCCTACGAGCAGTACTTC.

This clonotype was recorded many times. This CDR3 reads CASAREGDTQYF. The CDR3 bases are TGTGCTAGTGCCCGAGAGGGAGATACGCAGTATTTT. V usage is TRBV12-5 and J usage is TRBJ2-3; D possibly corresponds to TRBD2 (5 bases). The CDR3 runs 12 residues. Trimming removed 7 bases from V and 5 bases from J, with 10 bases in between. From germline, CDR1 is LGHNT and CDR2 FRNRAP.

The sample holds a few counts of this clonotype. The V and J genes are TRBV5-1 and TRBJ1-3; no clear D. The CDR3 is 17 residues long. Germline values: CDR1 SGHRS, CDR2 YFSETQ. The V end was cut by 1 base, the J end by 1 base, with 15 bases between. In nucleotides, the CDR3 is TGCGCCAGCAGCTTGTTCTCGGCCTCGGAGTCTGGAAACACCATATATTTT. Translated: CASSLFSASESGNTIYF.

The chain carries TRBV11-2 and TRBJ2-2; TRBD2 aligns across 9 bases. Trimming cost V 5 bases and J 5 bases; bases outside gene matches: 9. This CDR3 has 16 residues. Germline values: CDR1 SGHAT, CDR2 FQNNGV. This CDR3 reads CASSHLEAGGTGELFF. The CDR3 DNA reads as TGTGCCAGCAGCCACCTTGAGGCGGGAGGGACCGGGGAGCTGTTTTTT. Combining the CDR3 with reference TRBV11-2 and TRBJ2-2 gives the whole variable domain EAGVAQSPRYKIIEKRQSVAFWCNPISGHATLYWYQQILGQGPKLLIQFQNNGVVDDSQLPKDRFSAERLKGVDSTLKIQPAKLEDSAVYLCASSHLEAGGTGELFFGEGSRLTVL.

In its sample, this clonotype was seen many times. The CDR3 DNA is TGTGCCAGTACCCAGACAATCGCGGGTGGCTACACCTTC. It encodes CASTQTIAGGYTF. V and J are TRBV19 and TRBJ1-2; D is ambiguous. Germline V CDR1 and CDR2: LNHDA, SQIVND (reference sequence). The CDR3 is made up of 13 amino acids. The ends were cut back, 7 bases at V and 7 bases at J, with 16 bases in the middle.